What follows is one T cell receptor beta chain and its context. Its antigen is unknown. Produced via immunoSEQ multiplex PCR; TCRdb's table is partial and in-frame only. The sample has 75,000 to 95,000 clones, around 90% seen once. The data stem from a study of identifying expanded T cells in peripheral blood. Findings and caveats of the study: Variance in clone template counts between approximately 2-week samples significantly increased with total template count across all healthy donors.

Healthy donors had no documented immune events, such as infections, while sampled. The germline CDR1 and CDR2 sequences are MNHEY and SVGAGI. V lost 6 bases and J lost 1; bases outside the gene matches: 7. The CDR3 extends over 15 amino acids. V gene TRBV6-5 combines with J gene TRBJ2-7; 9 bases fit TRBD2. The receptor was derived from a person between 18 and 75 years old in good health. The sequencing input was blood. The chain's CDR3 is CASRSSGVGSYEQYF. Written as DNA, the CDR3 is TGTGCCAGCAGGTCTAGCGGGGTGGGATCCTACGAGCAGTACTTC.